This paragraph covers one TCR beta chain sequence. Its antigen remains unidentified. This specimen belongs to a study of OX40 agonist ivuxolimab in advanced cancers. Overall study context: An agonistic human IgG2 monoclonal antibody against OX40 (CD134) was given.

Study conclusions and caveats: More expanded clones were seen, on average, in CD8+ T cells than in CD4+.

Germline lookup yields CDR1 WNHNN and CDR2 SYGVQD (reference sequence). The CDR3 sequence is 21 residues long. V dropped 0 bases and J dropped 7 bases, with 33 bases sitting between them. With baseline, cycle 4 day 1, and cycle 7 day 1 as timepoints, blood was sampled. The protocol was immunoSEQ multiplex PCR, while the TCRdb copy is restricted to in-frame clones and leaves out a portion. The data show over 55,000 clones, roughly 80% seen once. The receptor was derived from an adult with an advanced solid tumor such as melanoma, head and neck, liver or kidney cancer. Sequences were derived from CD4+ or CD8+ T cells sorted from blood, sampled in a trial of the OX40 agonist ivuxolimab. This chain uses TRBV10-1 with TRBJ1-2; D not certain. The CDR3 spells CASSESRLRPRTLKTACGYTF. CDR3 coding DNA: TGCGCCAGCAGTGAGTCGCGTCTCCGACCTAGAACCCTAAAGACCGCATGTGGCTACACCTTC.